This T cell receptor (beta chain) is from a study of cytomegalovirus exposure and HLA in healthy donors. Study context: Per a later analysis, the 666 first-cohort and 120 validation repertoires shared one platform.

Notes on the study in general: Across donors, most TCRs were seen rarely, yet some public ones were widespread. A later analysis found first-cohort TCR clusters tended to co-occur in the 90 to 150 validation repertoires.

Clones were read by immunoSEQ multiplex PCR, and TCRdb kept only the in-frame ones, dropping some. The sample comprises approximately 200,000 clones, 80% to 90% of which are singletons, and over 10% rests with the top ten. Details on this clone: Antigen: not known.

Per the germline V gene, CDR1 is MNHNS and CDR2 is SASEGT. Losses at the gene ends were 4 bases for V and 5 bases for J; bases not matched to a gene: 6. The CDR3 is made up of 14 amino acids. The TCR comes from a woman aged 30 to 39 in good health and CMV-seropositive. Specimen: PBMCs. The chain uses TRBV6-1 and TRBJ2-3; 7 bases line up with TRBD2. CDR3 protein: CASSGLGEGDTQYF. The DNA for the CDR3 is TGTGCCAGCAGTGGTCTTGGGGAGGGAGATACGCAGTATTTT.